This T cell receptor beta chain was retrieved from a study of T cells after posttransplantation cyclophosphamide. This CDR3 is built from 17 residues. J was trimmed by 5 bases and V by 0 bases; bases with no gene match: 8. CDR1 and CDR2 (germline): SGDLS, YYNGEE. Sequencing used immunoSEQ multiplex PCR; TCRdb keeps in-frame clones, though not all of them. The sample includes tens of thousands of clones, 86% of them seen just once. The V call is TRBV9, the J call TRBJ2-5; 12 positions agree with TRBD2. Sequenced: PBMCs. The TCR sequence derives from a man aged 30 to 39 with a blood cancer, CMV-positive, and with a related stem cell donor. CDR3 in DNA: TGTGCCAGCAGCGTAGTCGCTAGCGGGAGGGCCTCCGAGACCCAGTACTTC. Translated, it gives CASSVVASGRASETQYF.